This T cell receptor (beta chain) was retrieved from a study of T cell responses to AZD1222 COVID-19 vaccine. Concerning this clone: Its antigen is unknown.

Study-wide results and limits: Receipt of two AZD1222 doses was followed by a rise in Spike-specific TCR breadth and depth.

The length of the CDR3 is 15 residues. In germline, CDR1 is LGHDT, CDR2 YNNKEL (reference sequence). Deletions cut 4 bases from V and 0 bases from J, with 13 bases between. Sequencing was performed with immunoSEQ multiplex PCR; in TCRdb, only in-frame clones are kept and a portion is missing. The sample has roughly 120,000 clones, just over 85% seen once. This specimen was peripheral blood, taken on day 0 of MenACWY control vaccination. This receptor was taken from an adult in good health. This chain uses TRBV3-1 (or the pseudogene TRBV3-2) with TRBJ2-7, with D tentatively TRBD1 or TRBD2 (5 bases each). CDR3 region: CASSPRADNSYEQYF. Written as DNA, the CDR3 is TGTGCCAGCAGCCCGAGGGCGGACAACTCCTACGAGCAGTACTTC.